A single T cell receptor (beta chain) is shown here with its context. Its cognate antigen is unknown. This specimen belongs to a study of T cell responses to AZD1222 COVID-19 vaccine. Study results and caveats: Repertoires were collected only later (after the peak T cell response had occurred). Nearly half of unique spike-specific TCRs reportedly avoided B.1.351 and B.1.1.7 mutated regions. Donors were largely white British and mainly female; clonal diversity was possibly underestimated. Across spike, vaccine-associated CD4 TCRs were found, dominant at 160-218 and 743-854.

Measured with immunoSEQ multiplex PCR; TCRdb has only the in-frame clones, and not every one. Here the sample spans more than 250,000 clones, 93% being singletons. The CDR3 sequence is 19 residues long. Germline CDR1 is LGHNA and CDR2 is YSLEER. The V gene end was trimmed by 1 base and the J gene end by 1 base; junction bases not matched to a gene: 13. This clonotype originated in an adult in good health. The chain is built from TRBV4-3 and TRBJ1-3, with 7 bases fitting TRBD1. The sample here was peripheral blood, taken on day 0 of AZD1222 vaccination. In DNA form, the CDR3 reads TGCGCCAGCAGCCAAGGAAGGGGGCGGACGGATCCGTCTGGAAACACCATATATTTT. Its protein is CASSQGRGRTDPSGNTIYF.